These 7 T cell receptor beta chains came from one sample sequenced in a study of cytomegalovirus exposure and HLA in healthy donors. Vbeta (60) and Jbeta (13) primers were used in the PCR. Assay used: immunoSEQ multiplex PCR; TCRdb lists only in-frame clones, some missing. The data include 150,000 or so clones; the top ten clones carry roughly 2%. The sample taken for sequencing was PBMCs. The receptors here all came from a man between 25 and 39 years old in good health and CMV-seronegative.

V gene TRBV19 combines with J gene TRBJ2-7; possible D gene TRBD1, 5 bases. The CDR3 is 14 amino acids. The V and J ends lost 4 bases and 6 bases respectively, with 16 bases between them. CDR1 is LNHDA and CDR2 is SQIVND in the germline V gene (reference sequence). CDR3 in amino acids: CASSSPGMSSEQYF. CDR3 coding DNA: TGTGCCAGTAGTAGCCCAGGGATGTCATCCGAGCAGTACTTC.

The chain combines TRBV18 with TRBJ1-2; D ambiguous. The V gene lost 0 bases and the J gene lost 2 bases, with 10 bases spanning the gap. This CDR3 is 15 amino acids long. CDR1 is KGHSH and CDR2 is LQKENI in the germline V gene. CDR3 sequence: CASSPPFGRNYGYTF. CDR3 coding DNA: TGTGCCAGCTCACCACCATTCGGGAGAAACTATGGCTACACCTTC.

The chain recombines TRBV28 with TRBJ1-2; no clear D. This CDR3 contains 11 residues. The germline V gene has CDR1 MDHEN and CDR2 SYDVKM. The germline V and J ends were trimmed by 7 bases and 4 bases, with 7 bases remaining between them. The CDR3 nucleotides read TGTGCCAGCATTGGCCTCTATGGCTACACCTTC. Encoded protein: CASIGLYGYTF.

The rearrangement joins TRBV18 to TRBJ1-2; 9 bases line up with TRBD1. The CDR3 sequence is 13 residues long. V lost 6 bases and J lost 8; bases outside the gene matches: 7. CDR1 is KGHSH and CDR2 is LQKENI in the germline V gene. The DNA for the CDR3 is TGTGCCAGCTCGGAGAGGACAGGGGAAGGCTACACCTTC. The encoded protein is CASSERTGEGYTF.

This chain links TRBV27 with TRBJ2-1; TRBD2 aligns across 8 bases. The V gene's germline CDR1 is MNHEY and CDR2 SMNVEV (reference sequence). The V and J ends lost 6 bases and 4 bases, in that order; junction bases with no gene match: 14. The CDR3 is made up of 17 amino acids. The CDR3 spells CASSHAGSGGPYNEQFF. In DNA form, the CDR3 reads TGTGCCAGCAGCCATGCTGGTTCGGGAGGGCCTTACAATGAGCAGTTCTTC.

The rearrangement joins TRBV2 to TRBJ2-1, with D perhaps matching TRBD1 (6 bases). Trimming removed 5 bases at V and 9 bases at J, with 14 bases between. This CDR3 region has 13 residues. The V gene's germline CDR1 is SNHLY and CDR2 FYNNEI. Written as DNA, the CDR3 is TGTGCCAGCAGTCAGAACACAGGGACTGAGCAGTTCTTC. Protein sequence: CASSQNTGTEQFF.

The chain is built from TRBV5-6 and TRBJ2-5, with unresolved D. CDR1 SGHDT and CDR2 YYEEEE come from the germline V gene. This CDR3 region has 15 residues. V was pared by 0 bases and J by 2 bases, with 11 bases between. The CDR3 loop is CASSLVSLFQETQYF. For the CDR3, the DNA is TGTGCCAGCAGCTTGGTCTCCCTGTTTCAAGAGACCCAGTACTTC.